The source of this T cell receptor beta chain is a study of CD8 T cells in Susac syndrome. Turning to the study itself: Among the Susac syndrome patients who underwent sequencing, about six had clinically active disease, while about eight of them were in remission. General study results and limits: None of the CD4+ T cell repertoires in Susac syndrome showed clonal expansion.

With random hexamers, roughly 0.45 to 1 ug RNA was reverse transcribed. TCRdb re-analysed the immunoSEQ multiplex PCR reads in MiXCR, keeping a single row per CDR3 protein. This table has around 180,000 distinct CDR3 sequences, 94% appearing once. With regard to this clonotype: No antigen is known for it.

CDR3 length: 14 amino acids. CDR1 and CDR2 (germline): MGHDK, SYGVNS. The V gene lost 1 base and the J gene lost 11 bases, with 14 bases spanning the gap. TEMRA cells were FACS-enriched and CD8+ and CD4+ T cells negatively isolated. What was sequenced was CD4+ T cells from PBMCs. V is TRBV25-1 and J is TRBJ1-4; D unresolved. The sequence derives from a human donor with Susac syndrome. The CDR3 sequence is CASSESYSNGKLFF. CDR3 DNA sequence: TGTGCCAGCAGTGAATCCTATTCAAATGGGAAACTGTTTTTT.